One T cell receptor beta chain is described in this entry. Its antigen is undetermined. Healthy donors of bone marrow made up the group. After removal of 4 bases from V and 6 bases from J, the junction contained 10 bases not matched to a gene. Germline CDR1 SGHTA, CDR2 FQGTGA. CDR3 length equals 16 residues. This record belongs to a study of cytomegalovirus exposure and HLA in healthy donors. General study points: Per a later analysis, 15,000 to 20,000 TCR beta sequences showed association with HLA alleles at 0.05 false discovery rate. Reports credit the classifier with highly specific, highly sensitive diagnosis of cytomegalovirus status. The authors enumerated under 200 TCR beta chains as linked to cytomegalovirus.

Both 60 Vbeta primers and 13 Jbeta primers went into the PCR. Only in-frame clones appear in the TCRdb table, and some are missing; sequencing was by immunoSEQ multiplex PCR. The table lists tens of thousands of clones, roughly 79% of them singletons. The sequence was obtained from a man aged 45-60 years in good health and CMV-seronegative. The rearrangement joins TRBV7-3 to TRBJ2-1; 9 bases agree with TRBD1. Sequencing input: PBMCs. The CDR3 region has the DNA TGTGCCAGCAGCTCGTCACAGGGGGCGGGGGTCAATGAGCAGTTCTTC. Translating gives CASSSSQGAGVNEQFF.